This passage covers 12 T cell receptor beta chains from one sample sequenced in a study of CD8+ T cells in alopecia areata. The sequencing template was cDNA reverse transcribed from extracted RNA. Sequencing was performed with immunoSEQ multiplex PCR; in TCRdb, only in-frame clones are kept and a portion is missing. The data contain approximately 40,000 clones, roughly 53% of them singletons. CD4+ cells of five patients were further sorted as CD25+CD127-. The specimen sequenced was CD4+ Tregs sorted from blood. The source of these receptors is a human donor with alopecia areata.

This rearrangement joins TRBV5-4 to TRBJ2-5, with 11 positions matching TRBD1. CDR3 length: 15 amino acids. Germline assignment: CDR1 SGHNT and CDR2 YYREEE (reference sequence). V trimming: 4 bases; J trimming: 5 bases; junction bases outside the gene matches: 7. CDR3 sequence: CASSRTGGLGETQYF. DNA for the CDR3: TGTGCCAGCAGCCGGACAGGGGGCTTGGGGGAGACCCAGTACTTC.

The rearrangement joins TRBV18 to TRBJ1-5; tentatively, D is TRBD1 (5 bases). V lost 5 bases, J lost 7 bases, and 18 bases lay in between. The CDR3 is 15 residues long. Germline CDR1 KGHSH, CDR2 LQKENI. CDR3 in amino acids: CASSASSGLDQPQHF. DNA for the CDR3: TGTGCCAGCTCAGCCAGTTCAGGGTTGGACCAGCCCCAGCATTTT.

The V and J genes are TRBV7-3 and TRBJ1-2; D remains ambiguous. Per germline, CDR1 SGHTA and CDR2 FQGTGA. Trimming left V 4 bases short and J 5 bases short, with 17 bases between. The CDR3 is made up of 15 amino acids. CDR3 in amino acids: CASSSYPGGEYGYTF. The CDR3 bases are TGTGCCAGCAGCTCGTATCCCGGTGGAGAGTATGGCTACACCTTC.

The V gene is TRBV27, the J gene TRBJ2-3, with TRBD2 identical over 10 bases. Germline trimming cut 7 bases from V and 3 bases from J; bases unmatched to any gene: 7. The CDR3 extends over 15 amino acids. Per the germline V gene, CDR1 is MNHEY and CDR2 is SMNVEV (reference sequence). The CDR3 nucleotides read TGTGCCAGCACCCCTAGCGGGAGAGGGACAGATACGCAGTATTTT. Translating it yields CASTPSGRGTDTQYF.

V gene TRBV7-9 combines with J gene TRBJ2-1; a weak D match, TRBD2 (5 bases). The V end lost 5 bases, the J end lost 10 bases, and 15 bases lay between the germline ends. This CDR3 region has 13 residues. The V gene's germline CDR1 is SEHNR and CDR2 FQNEAQ (reference sequence). This chain's CDR3 is CASSASSPTEQFF. As DNA, the CDR3 is TGTGCCAGCAGCGCCTCTAGCCCGACCGAGCAGTTCTTC.

This clone has just a few counts. The rearrangement joins TRBV14 to TRBJ2-2; 14 bases map to TRBD2. CDR3 size: 18 residues. Germline CDR1 and CDR2: SGHDN and FVKESK. With 1 base clipped from V and 7 bases from J, the junction kept 8 bases outside the gene matches. CDR3: CASSQVRGLAGVGGELFF. The DNA for the CDR3 is TGTGCCAGCAGCCAAGTGCGGGGACTAGCGGGAGTTGGCGGGGAGCTGTTTTTT.

The V call is TRBV30, the J call TRBJ2-7, with D maybe TRBD1 (6 bases). Trimming stripped 5 bases from V and 3 bases from J, with 14 bases between. The CDR3 covers 13 residues. CDR1 GTSNPN and CDR2 SVGIG come from the germline V gene (reference sequence). The CDR3 region is CAWDRRGFYEQYF. The CDR3 region has the DNA TGTGCCTGGGACCGCAGGGGATTCTACGAGCAGTACTTC.

In this sample, this clone turned up once. This chain joins TRBV15 and TRBJ2-1; the D call may be TRBD1 or TRBD2 (5 bases each). Trimming took off 8 bases at V and 9 bases at J, with 23 bases between the two ends. Germline V gives CDR1 LNHNV, CDR2 YYDKDF (reference sequence). The CDR3 contains 15 residues. CDR3 sequence reads: CATSTPDPRGTEQFF. Written as DNA, the CDR3 is TGTGCCACCTCAACACCCGACCCCCGAGGGACTGAGCAGTTCTTC.

The chain links TRBV5-4 to TRBJ2-3; possible D gene TRBD1, 6 bases. The CDR3 has 13 amino acids. Trimming stripped 2 bases from V and 7 bases from J, with 11 bases between. Germline V gene lookup returns CDR1 SGHNT and CDR2 YYREEE (reference sequence). This chain's CDR3 is CASSFQGSNTQYF. The DNA for the CDR3 is TGTGCCAGCAGCTTCCAGGGGAGTAATACGCAGTATTTT.

The V and J genes are TRBV5-1 and TRBJ2-3, with a weak D call TRBD2 (5 bases). CDR1 and CDR2 from the germline V gene are SGHRS and YFSETQ. V lost 5 bases to trimming and J lost 2 bases, with 12 bases between them. The CDR3 runs to 14 residues. In nucleotides, the CDR3 is TGCGCCAGCAGGAGAACGGGATTCACAGATACGCAGTATTTT. Translating gives CASRRTGFTDTQYF.

Comment on this clone: Other DNA sequences in the same sample also yield this CDR3. The chain is built from TRBV7-9 and TRBJ2-3, with TRBD1 matching 7 bases. CDR1 is SEHNR and CDR2 is FQNEAQ in the germline V gene (reference sequence). The CDR3 contains 13 residues. With V trimmed by 5 bases and J by 6 bases, 5 bases remained unmatched. The CDR3 reads CASSPRGPDTQYF. The CDR3 DNA reads as TGTGCCAGCAGCCCAAGGGGGCCCGATACGCAGTATTTT.

The chain uses TRBV7-2 and TRBJ1-2; the match to TRBD1 covers 7 bases. Germline V gene lookup returns CDR1 SGHTA and CDR2 FQGNSA. The length of the CDR3 is 14 residues. Germline trimming cut 0 bases from V and 8 bases from J; bases unmatched to any gene: 6. CDR3 amino acids: CASSLAPWTGGYTF. Here the CDR3 DNA reads TGTGCCAGCAGCTTAGCCCCCTGGACAGGCGGCTACACCTTC.